A single T cell receptor (beta chain) is shown here with its context. Antigen unknown. The data were produced by immunoSEQ multiplex PCR, yet TCRdb's version contains in-frame clones alone and is incomplete. The sample has approximately 100,000 clones, roughly 90% seen once. The source of the sample is a study of T cell responses to AZD1222 COVID-19 vaccine. Overall study findings and caveats: Clonal diversity was possibly underestimated; the donors were predominantly white British and more often female.

This clonotype was sampled from an adult in good health. Here the sequenced sample was peripheral blood, taken on day 0 of AZD1222 vaccination.

The CDR3, as DNA: TGTGCCAGCTCACCACGGGAGGGGTCACCCCTCCACTTT. It encodes CASSPREGSPLHF. J is TRBJ1-6 and V is TRBV18; TRBD1 might be the D (5 bases). CDR1 is KGHSH and CDR2 is LQKENI in the germline V gene. Trimming took off 1 base at V and 10 bases at J, with 8 bases between the two ends. CDR3 size: 13 residues.